A single sample gave rise to the 13 T cell receptor beta chains below, sequenced in a study of T-cell reconstitution after alpha-beta-depleted transplantation in children. Molecular barcoding with unique molecular identifiers was used for the TCRbeta library. TCRdb independently ran MiXCR on the PCR reads; one entry per CDR3 protein. The sample holds roughly 200,000 distinct CDR3 sequences; approximately 11% are singletons and the top ten take 28%. The source material was PBMCs, sampled before TCRalphabeta/CD19-depleted stem cell transplant. The receptors shown here come from a child less than two years old with acute myeloid leukemia, due to receive a stem cell transplant.

The sample holds a few counts of this clonotype. The chain joins TRBV4-1 to TRBJ2-3, with 7 bases fitting TRBD2. After removal of 2 bases from V and 0 bases from J, the junction contained 11 bases not matched to a gene. Germline V gene sequence: CDR1 MGHRA, CDR2 YSYEKL. This CDR3 is built from 18 residues. The CDR3 coding sequence is TGCGCCAGCAGCCAATTTGTTAGCCGGGACTACAGCACAGATACGCAGTATTTT. Amino acid sequence: CASSQFVSRDYSTDTQYF.

This clonotype has ten or more counts. Here the CDR3 reads CASSLLTSGRKMETQYF. The CDR3 DNA sequence: TGTGCCAGCAGCCTCTTGACTAGCGGGAGAAAAATGGAGACCCAGTACTTC. The chain has TRBV5-6 and TRBJ2-5, with 12 bases lining up with TRBD2. CDR1 SGHDT and CDR2 YYEEEE come from the germline V gene. The V and J ends lost 4 bases and 5 bases, in that order; junction bases with no gene match: 12. The CDR3 runs 17 residues. Supplemented by reference TRBV5-6 and TRBJ2-5, the full variable domain reads DAGVTQSPTHLIKTRGQQVTLRCSPKSGHDTVSWYQQALGQGPQFIFQYYEEEERQRGNFPDRFSGHQFPNYSSELNVNALLLGDSALYLCASSLLTSGRKMETQYFGPGTRLLVL.

Ten or more counts support this clonotype. The chain carries TRBV18 and TRBJ2-7, with TRBD2 matching over 14 bases. V shed 6 bases, J shed 4 bases, and the junction held 8 bases outside the gene matches. The CDR3 covers 16 residues. Per the germline V gene, CDR1 is KGHSH and CDR2 is LQKENI. The CDR3 loop is CASSPGTSGSGYEQYF. In DNA form, the CDR3 reads TGTGCCAGCTCTCCCGGGACTAGCGGGAGTGGTTACGAGCAGTACTTC.

This clonotype was picked up many times. The V and J genes are TRBV11-1 and TRBJ2-2; no clear D. Trimming took 5 bases from V and 8 from J, leaving 12 bases between them. This CDR3 is 13 amino acids long. Germline CDR1 reads SGHAT; CDR2 reads FQDESV (reference sequence). CDR3 in amino acids: CASSPPGYGELFF. The CDR3 bases are TGTGCCAGCAGCCCCCCCGGATATGGGGAGCTGTTTTTT.

As regards this clonotype: This clone may be a read error of a much larger clone one base away. The chain uses TRBV7-8 and TRBJ1-1, with D unclear. The germline gives CDR1 SGHVS, CDR2 FQNEAQ. V lost 4 bases and J lost 8, with 17 bases in between. The CDR3 runs to 14 residues. Written as DNA, the CDR3 is TGTGCCAGCAGCTCCCTAGTTCTGGGTATCGAAGCTTTCTTT. This translates into CASSSLVLGIEAFF.

This clonotype was seen repeatedly, ten times or more. The chain carries TRBV3-1 and TRBJ2-7, with D possibly being TRBD2 (6 bases). Germline V CDR1 and CDR2: LGHDT, YNNKEL (reference sequence). V lost 1 base to trimming and J lost 2 bases, with 9 bases between them. The CDR3 covers 14 residues. CDR3 sequence reads: CASSQAIAAYEQYF. Here the CDR3 DNA reads TGTGCCAGCAGCCAAGCAATAGCGGCCTACGAGCAGTACTTC.

The sample holds many counts of this clonotype. The gene calls are TRBV24-1 and TRBJ2-1; 8 nucleotides agree with TRBD2. Trimming at V came to 1 base and at J to 1 base, leaving 2 bases not matched to a gene. Germline values: CDR1 KGHDR, CDR2 SFDVKD. This CDR3 is built from 16 residues. The CDR3 spells CATSDFRGGSYNEQFF. In DNA form, the CDR3 reads TGTGCCACCAGTGATTTTCGGGGGGGGTCCTACAATGAGCAGTTCTTC.

The chain uses TRBV9 and TRBJ2-1; TRBD2 aligns across 8 bases. Looked up from germline, CDR1 is SGDLS and CDR2 is YYNGEE. The CDR3 is 17 amino acids. The V and J ends lost 0 bases and 5 bases, in that order; junction bases with no gene match: 10. For the CDR3, the DNA is TGTGCCAGCAGCGTAGGGAGCGGGGGCCGACCCCACAATGAGCAGTTCTTC. Its protein product is CASSVGSGGRPHNEQFF.

This clonotype has at least ten counts. This chain joins TRBV18 and TRBJ2-7, with 7 nucleotides matching TRBD1. The CDR3 sequence is 12 residues long. Germline assignment: CDR1 KGHSH and CDR2 LQKENI. With V trimmed by 6 bases and J by 5 bases, 4 bases remained unmatched. Written as DNA, the CDR3 is TGTGCCAGCTCGCCCACAGGGGACGAGCAGTACTTC. Amino acid sequence: CASSPTGDEQYF.

The table lists this clonotype with many counts. V is TRBV20-1 and J is TRBJ1-3; no firm D call. Deletions cut 0 bases from V and 0 bases from J, with 6 bases between. The CDR3 sequence is 14 residues long. Per germline, CDR1 DFQATT and CDR2 SNEGSKA (reference sequence). CDR3 bases: TGCAGTGCTAGAGACCACAGCTCTGGAAACACCATATATTTT. It is translated as CSARDHSSGNTIYF.

This clonotype has ten or more counts. This sequence joins TRBV30 and TRBJ1-2; 8 nucleotides match TRBD1. CDR1 is GTSNPN and CDR2 is SVGIG in the germline V gene (reference sequence). Trimming cost V 7 bases and J 2 bases; bases outside gene matches: 6. There are 13 residues in the CDR3. In DNA form, the CDR3 reads TGTGCCTCCCCCCGGACAGGGAACTATGGCTACACCTTC. Its protein is CASPRTGNYGYTF.

The chain employs TRBV18 and TRBJ1-5, with 12 bases fitting TRBD1. Germline CDR1 KGHSH, CDR2 LQKENI. J was trimmed by 2 bases and V by 5 bases; bases with no gene match: 7. The CDR3 is made up of 17 amino acids. The CDR3 DNA sequence: TGTGCCAGCTCAACGGGACAGGGGGCTGGGGGCAATCAGCCCCAGCATTTT. Protein product: CASSTGQGAGGNQPQHF. Using reference TRBV18 and TRBJ1-5 for the parts outside the CDR3, the full variable domain is NAGVMQNPRHLVRRRGQEARLRCSPMKGHSHVYWYRQLPEEGLKFMVYLQKENIIDESGMPKERFSAEFPKEGPSILRIQQVVRGDSAAYFCASSTGQGAGGNQPQHFGDGTRLSIL.

This clonotype came up many times. The J gene is TRBJ2-7, the V gene TRBV20-1; TRBD2 agrees at 7 bases. Unmatched junction bases numbered 12, after V lost 3 bases and J lost 4 bases. Germline V gene data show CDR1 as DFQATT and CDR2 as SNEGSKA (reference sequence). This CDR3 comprises 15 residues. For the CDR3, the DNA is TGCAGTGCTAGTGATGCGCTAGCGGCCTCTTACGAGCAGTACTTC. It encodes CSASDALAASYEQYF.